These T cell receptor beta chains were read from a single sample in a study of blood T cell repertoires in COVID-19. Only in-frame clones appear in the TCRdb table, and some are missing; sequencing was by immunoSEQ multiplex PCR. The sample holds about 210,000 clones, about 86% seen once. The sequenced sample consisted of PBMCs or T cells enriched from blood (not recorded which). The receptors originated from a woman in her fifties or sixties with acute COVID-19. Both conserved end residues are part of each CDR3. The D gene is left open where the match is weak. A row's size may be missing; if present it is once, few, many or a size class.

clone size: .
J gene: TRBJ1-5
V gene: TRBV28
D gene: TRBD1
CDR3 DNA: TGTGCCAGCAGTTCGGGACAGGGGAACAATCAGCCCCAGCATTTT
CDR3 protein: CASSSGQGNNQPQHF

clone size: .
J gene: TRBJ2-3
V gene: TRBV2
D gene: .
CDR3 DNA: TGTGCCAGCAGGGAGTGGGGGGGGCCAAGGGATACGCAGTATTTT
CDR3 protein: CASREWGGPRDTQYF

clone size: .
J gene: TRBJ2-2
V gene: TRBV27
D gene: .
CDR3 DNA: TGTGCCAGCAAGGGCCAGGGCGATACCGGGGAGCTGTTTTTT
CDR3 protein: CASKGQGDTGELFF

clone size: few
J gene: TRBJ1-2
V gene: TRBV25-1
D gene: .
CDR3 DNA: TGTGCCAGCAGTGAGGGTTCGTGGGGAGATGGCTACACCTTC
CDR3 protein: CASSEGSWGDGYTF

clone size: .
J gene: TRBJ2-7
V gene: TRBV10-3
D gene: .
CDR3 DNA: TGTGCCATCAGTGAGGCAGGGGTCGGCTCCTACGAGCAGTACTTC
CDR3 protein: CAISEAGVGSYEQYF

clone size: .
J gene: TRBJ1-3
V gene: TRBV9
D gene: TRBD1
CDR3 DNA: TGTGCCAGCAGCGGACCGGGACAGAGAAAGACTAGCTCTGGAAACACCATATATTTT
CDR3 protein: CASSGPGQRKTSSGNTIYF

clone size: .
J gene: TRBJ1-2
V gene: TRBV5-1
D gene: TRBD1
CDR3 DNA: TGCGCCACTTCGGGACAGGGGGCTTACGGCTACACCTTC
CDR3 protein: CATSGQGAYGYTF

clone size: .
J gene: TRBJ2-2
V gene: TRBV9
D gene: TRBD1
CDR3 DNA: TGTGCCAGCAGCGAGGGGACAGCGCCCGGGGAGCTGTTTTTT
CDR3 protein: CASSEGTAPGELFF

clone size: .
J gene: TRBJ2-5
V gene: TRBV6-2/TRBV6-3
D gene: TRBD1
CDR3 DNA: TGTGCCAGCAGTTACTCTTCAGGGGGCGACCCCCAAGAGACCCAGTACTTC
CDR3 protein: CASSYSSGGDPQETQYF

clone size: .
J gene: TRBJ1-2
V gene: TRBV13
D gene: TRBD1
CDR3 DNA: TGTGCCAGTCTCCGTGGGGACAGTGACTATGGCTACACCTTC
CDR3 protein: CASLRGDSDYGYTF

clone size: .
J gene: TRBJ2-1
V gene: TRBV23-1
D gene: .
CDR3 DNA: TGCGCCAGCAGTCAATCTAGAGCCTCAGGGGGGCATGAGCAGTTCTTC
CDR3 protein: CASSQSRASGGHEQFF

clone size: .
J gene: TRBJ2-7
V gene: TRBV4-3
D gene: .
CDR3 DNA: TGCGCCAGCAGCCAAGTTAGTGCGGGCTCCTACGAGCAGTACTTC
CDR3 protein: CASSQVSAGSYEQYF

clone size: .
J gene: TRBJ2-3
V gene: TRBV9
D gene: TRBD2
CDR3 DNA: TGTGCCAGCAGCGTAGCGACTAGCGGGGGGATAGGAACAGATACGCAGTATTTT
CDR3 protein: CASSVATSGGIGTDTQYF

clone size: .
J gene: TRBJ2-7
V gene: TRBV27
D gene: TRBD1
CDR3 DNA: TGTGCCAGCAGTTTTCTTCAGGGGGCACGCGAGCAGTACTTC
CDR3 protein: CASSFLQGAREQYF

clone size: few
J gene: TRBJ2-1
V gene: TRBV7-9
D gene: TRBD1
CDR3 DNA: TGTGCCAGCAGCCCCCGGGACAGGGTTAGCAATGAGCAGTTCTTC
CDR3 protein: CASSPRDRVSNEQFF

clone size: .
J gene: TRBJ2-5
V gene: TRBV7-2
D gene: .
CDR3 DNA: TGTGCCAGCAGCTTATACAGCCAAGAGACCCAGTACTTC
CDR3 protein: CASSLYSQETQYF

clone size: .
J gene: TRBJ1-2
V gene: TRBV12-3/TRBV12-4
D gene: .
CDR3 DNA: TGTGCCAGCAGTTTAACACAGAACTATGGCTACACCTTC
CDR3 protein: CASSLTQNYGYTF

clone size: .
J gene: TRBJ2-4
V gene: TRBV5-1
D gene: .
CDR3 DNA: TGCGCCAGCAGCTTGACAGGGTCCAACATTCAGTACTTC
CDR3 protein: CASSLTGSNIQYF

clone size: .
J gene: TRBJ1-4
V gene: TRBV28
D gene: .
CDR3 DNA: TGTGCCAGCAGGACAAGTCGGAAACTGTTTTTT
CDR3 protein: CASRTSRKLFF

clone size: .
J gene: TRBJ1-3
V gene: TRBV28
D gene: TRBD1
CDR3 DNA: TGTGCCAGCAGTTACGACAGGGTTCTCGGAAACACCATATATTTT
CDR3 protein: CASSYDRVLGNTIYF

clone size: .
J gene: TRBJ1-6
V gene: TRBV7-8
D gene: TRBD1
CDR3 DNA: TGTGCCAGCAGCCCGCGGACAGGGCCCTATTCACCCCTCCACTTT
CDR3 protein: CASSPRTGPYSPLHF

clone size: .
J gene: TRBJ1-3
V gene: TRBV7-8
D gene: .
CDR3 DNA: TGTGCCAGCAGCTTTGAAGGGAACCAGGGATTCTCTGGAAACACCATATATTTT
CDR3 protein: CASSFEGNQGFSGNTIYF

clone size: .
J gene: TRBJ1-6
V gene: TRBV5-1
D gene: TRBD1
CDR3 DNA: TGCGCCAGCAGCCCCGGGACAGGGGGTTCCTATAATTCACCCCTCCACTTT
CDR3 protein: CASSPGTGGSYNSPLHF

clone size: few
J gene: TRBJ1-5
V gene: TRBV5-4
D gene: TRBD1
CDR3 DNA: TGTGCCAGCAGCTTGGGAGGGGGCGTTACCAATCAGCCCCAGCATTTT
CDR3 protein: CASSLGGGVTNQPQHF

clone size: .
J gene: TRBJ2-5
V gene: TRBV9
D gene: .
CDR3 DNA: TGTGCCAGCAGCGTAGGTGGACTAAAAGAGACCCAGTACTTC
CDR3 protein: CASSVGGLKETQYF

clone size: few
J gene: TRBJ2-4
V gene: TRBV30
D gene: TRBD1
CDR3 DNA: TGTGCCTGGAGTTCACGGACAGGGGGCGAGGATAGCAAAAACATTCAGTACTTC
CDR3 protein: CAWSSRTGGEDSKNIQYF

clone size: .
J gene: TRBJ2-3
V gene: TRBV3-1/TRBV3-2
D gene: .
CDR3 DNA: TGTGCCAGCAGCCAAGATTACGCAGGGTCTCGCACAGATACGCAGTATTTT
CDR3 protein: CASSQDYAGSRTDTQYF

clone size: .
J gene: TRBJ1-2
V gene: TRBV5-5
D gene: .
CDR3 DNA: TGTGCCAGCAGCTTGGCTGTCGGGGTGCTGGACTATGGCTACACCTTC
CDR3 protein: CASSLAVGVLDYGYTF

clone size: .
J gene: TRBJ1-6
V gene: TRBV18
D gene: .
CDR3 DNA: TGTGCCAGCTCCGGGGACATCCGATTAAATTCACCCCTCCACTTT
CDR3 protein: CASSGDIRLNSPLHF

clone size: .
J gene: TRBJ1-3
V gene: TRBV5-1
D gene: .
CDR3 DNA: TGCGCCAGCAGCTCGACGGAGGGTTTTGCTGGAAACACCATATATTTT
CDR3 protein: CASSSTEGFAGNTIYF

clone size: .
J gene: TRBJ1-4
V gene: TRBV7-9
D gene: TRBD1
CDR3 DNA: TGTGCCAGCAGCGCTGACAGGGGGCCTGGACCCATTAATGAAAAACTGTTTTTT
CDR3 protein: CASSADRGPGPINEKLFF

clone size: once
J gene: TRBJ2-1
V gene: TRBV13
D gene: .
CDR3 DNA: TGTGCCAGCACCAGAGGGAGAGAACTCAATGAGCAGTTCTTC
CDR3 protein: CASTRGRELNEQFF

clone size: .
J gene: TRBJ1-2
V gene: TRBV28
D gene: TRBD1
CDR3 DNA: TGTGCCAGCAGGGGGACAGGGAAAGCTAACTATGGCTACACCTTC
CDR3 protein: CASRGTGKANYGYTF

clone size: .
J gene: TRBJ1-5
V gene: TRBV4-3
D gene: .
CDR3 DNA: TGCGCCAGCAGCCAAGGAGGCAGCCCTACCTATCAGCCCCAGCATTTT
CDR3 protein: CASSQGGSPTYQPQHF

clone size: .
J gene: TRBJ2-7
V gene: TRBV5-5
D gene: TRBD2
CDR3 DNA: TGTGCCAGCAGAATAGCGGGAGGCTACGAGCAGTACTTC
CDR3 protein: CASRIAGGYEQYF

clone size: .
J gene: TRBJ1-1
V gene: TRBV5-4
D gene: TRBD1
CDR3 DNA: TGTGCCAGCAGCCCCGGGACAGCCCTGGTCACTGAAGCTTTCTTT
CDR3 protein: CASSPGTALVTEAFF

clone size: .
J gene: TRBJ2-5
V gene: TRBV5-6
D gene: .
CDR3 DNA: TGTGCCAGCAGCTTGAGGTCAGGCCAAGAGACCCAGTACTTC
CDR3 protein: CASSLRSGQETQYF

clone size: few
J gene: TRBJ1-2
V gene: TRBV28
D gene: TRBD1
CDR3 DNA: TGTGCCAGCAGCTACTCCGGGACAGGGACCTATGGCTACACCTTC
CDR3 protein: CASSYSGTGTYGYTF

clone size: .
J gene: TRBJ2-1
V gene: TRBV28
D gene: .
CDR3 DNA: TGTGCCAGCAGCCAGCGGGTCCCCAATGAGCAGTTCTTC
CDR3 protein: CASSQRVPNEQFF

clone size: once
J gene: TRBJ1-5
V gene: TRBV29-1
D gene: .
CDR3 DNA: TGCAGCGTTGGGGGCCAGGGCAATCAGCCCCAGCATTTT
CDR3 protein: CSVGGQGNQPQHF

clone size: .
J gene: TRBJ1-1
V gene: TRBV18
D gene: TRBD1
CDR3 DNA: TGTGCCAGCTCACCGAGGACAGGGGGCACTGAAGCTTTCTTT
CDR3 protein: CASSPRTGGTEAFF

clone size: once
J gene: TRBJ2-5
V gene: TRBV11-2
D gene: .
CDR3 DNA: TGTGCCAGCAGCTTATTAGGCCTAGCGAAAAAAGAGACCCAGTACTTC
CDR3 protein: CASSLLGLAKKETQYF

clone size: .
J gene: TRBJ2-3
V gene: TRBV5-1
D gene: TRBD1
CDR3 DNA: TGCGCCAGCAGCTCAGGGGGAGATACGCAGTATTTT
CDR3 protein: CASSSGGDTQYF

clone size: .
J gene: TRBJ2-7
V gene: TRBV6-5
D gene: TRBD1
CDR3 DNA: TGTGCCATGAAACAGGGGGCGCGGGACGAGCAGTACTTC
CDR3 protein: CAMKQGARDEQYF

clone size: .
J gene: TRBJ2-5
V gene: TRBV19
D gene: TRBD2
CDR3 DNA: TGTGCCAGTAGTAGAAGGGCGGTAGGACTAGCGGGAGGGGAGACCCAGTACTTC
CDR3 protein: CASSRRAVGLAGGETQYF

clone size: few
J gene: TRBJ2-2
V gene: TRBV5-1
D gene: .
CDR3 DNA: TGCGCCAGCAGCGCCCAGACGGCAGGGTCTGGGGAGCTGTTTTTT
CDR3 protein: CASSAQTAGSGELFF

clone size: once
J gene: TRBJ2-2
V gene: TRBV7-7
D gene: TRBD1
CDR3 DNA: TGTGCTAGCAGCTTAACAGGGGGCAATATAATCGGGGAGCTGTTTTTT
CDR3 protein: CASSLTGGNIIGELFF

clone size: .
J gene: TRBJ2-3
V gene: TRBV19
D gene: TRBD1
CDR3 DNA: TGTGGGTCTGGACAGGGCATGACAGATACGCAGTATTTT
CDR3 protein: CGSGQGMTDTQYF

clone size: .
J gene: TRBJ1-2
V gene: TRBV5-1
D gene: .
CDR3 DNA: TGCGCCAGCAGCTTGGACAGGACCTATGGCTACACCTTC
CDR3 protein: CASSLDRTYGYTF

clone size: few
J gene: TRBJ2-5
V gene: TRBV19
D gene: TRBD2
CDR3 DNA: TGTGCCAGTAGTGGACTAGCGGAAGAGACCCAGTACTTC
CDR3 protein: CASSGLAEETQYF